Each of the 25 T cell receptor beta chains below was sequenced from the same sample in a study of long-term antiretroviral therapy in people with HIV. They ran version v3.0 of the immunoSEQ assay at survey level. Generated by immunoSEQ multiplex PCR, the TCRdb table keeps only in-frame clones and is missing some. The repertoire holds over 30,000 clones, with about nine tenths as singletons. The material was unsorted PBMCs, obtained 1.2 years after starting antiretroviral therapy. All receptors derive from a woman between 50 and 59 years old with HIV.

This rearrangement joins TRBV5-4 to TRBJ2-7; no definite D call. V shed 0 bases and J shed 0 bases, with 4 bases lying between them. This CDR3 is built from 13 residues. Germline CDR1 is SGHNT and CDR2 is YYREEE (reference sequence). The CDR3 DNA reads as TGTGCCAGCAGCTTGGTGGACTCCTACGAGCAGTACTTC. This sequence encodes CASSLVDSYEQYF.

This clone has a handful of counts. The genes are TRBV10-1 and TRBJ2-7, with a tentative D call TRBD1 (5 bases). This CDR3 spans 13 amino acids. V lost 3 bases and J lost 5, with 11 bases in between. The germline V gene encodes CDR1 WNHNN and CDR2 SYGVQD (reference sequence). The CDR3 DNA reads as TGCGCCAGCAGTGATTCGCAGGGCCACGAGCAGTACTTC. Translated: CASSDSQGHEQYF.

This sequence joins TRBV9 and TRBJ2-1; 11 positions match TRBD2. In germline, CDR1 is SGDLS, CDR2 YYNGEE. V trimming: 0 bases; J trimming: 0 bases; junction bases outside the gene matches: 5. The CDR3 extends over 18 amino acids. The CDR3 DNA follows: TGTGCCAGCAGCGTAGGATCTAGCGGGGGGAGCTCCTACAATGAGCAGTTCTTC. It specifies CASSVGSSGGSSYNEQFF.

The V gene is TRBV7-8, the J gene TRBJ1-6; no firm D call. The CDR3 runs to 14 residues. V dropped 5 bases and J dropped 10 bases, with 15 bases sitting between them. Germline loops: CDR1 SGHVS, CDR2 FQNEAQ. CDR3 in amino acids: CASSTEKERSPLHF. The CDR3 bases are TGTGCCAGCAGCACGGAGAAAGAAAGGTCACCCCTCCACTTT.

This sequence joins TRBV19 and TRBJ1-2; possibly TRBD1 for D (6 bases). The germline gives CDR1 LNHDA, CDR2 SQIVND (reference sequence). The CDR3 contains 15 residues. Trimming took off 3 bases at V and 9 bases at J, with 20 bases between the two ends. CDR3 nucleotide sequence: TGTGCCAGTAGTATCGACTCTGATTGGGGGGCGAGCTACACCTTC. It yields the protein CASSIDSDWGASYTF.

V gene TRBV14 combines with J gene TRBJ2-7; D perhaps matches TRBD1 (6 bases). V lost 3 bases to trimming and J lost 11 bases, with 17 bases between them. The germline V gene encodes CDR1 SGHDN and CDR2 FVKESK. The CDR3 spans 13 residues. Written as DNA, the CDR3 is TGTGCCAGCAGCCAGTACCTACAGGGCCCAAAGTACTTC. Translated, it gives CASSQYLQGPKYF.

The gene calls are TRBV11-2 and TRBJ2-2; TRBD1 might be the D (5 bases). Trimming left V 2 bases short and J 5 bases short, with 15 bases between. Germline CDR1 is SGHAT and CDR2 is FQNNGV. This CDR3 has 16 amino acids. The DNA for the CDR3 is TGTGCCAGCAGCTTAAATCCAGGGCCCGATACCGGGGAGCTGTTTTTT. Protein sequence: CASSLNPGPDTGELFF.

The chain employs TRBV6-5 and TRBJ1-5; D might be TRBD1 (6 bases). Germline V gene sequence: CDR1 MNHEY, CDR2 SVGAGI. The V gene lost 8 bases and the J gene lost 3 bases, with 11 bases spanning the gap. The CDR3 spans 13 residues. The CDR3 nucleotides are TGTGCCAGCGGGGGGCAGTTCAATCAGCCCCAGCATTTT. Its protein product is CASGGQFNQPQHF.

The chain carries TRBV6-5 and TRBJ1-2, with a tentative D call TRBD1 (5 bases). The ends were cut back, 0 bases at V and 7 bases at J, with 9 bases in the middle. The CDR3 loop spans 13 amino acids. Germline V gives CDR1 MNHEY, CDR2 SVGAGI. Here the CDR3 DNA reads TGTGCCAGCAGTTACTCTAGGGGAGGTGGCTACACCTTC. Translated, it gives CASSYSRGGGYTF.

The V gene is TRBV7-9, the J gene TRBJ2-7; D perhaps matches TRBD1 (6 bases). The V end lost 5 bases, the J end lost 0 bases, and 11 bases lay between the germline ends. Germline CDR1 reads SEHNR; CDR2 reads FQNEAQ (reference sequence). This CDR3 has 14 residues. The CDR3 reads CASSPQGFSYEQYF. The CDR3 bases are TGTGCCAGCAGCCCACAGGGATTCTCCTACGAGCAGTACTTC.

This clone was detected once. The chain uses TRBV7-2 and TRBJ2-3; D tentatively reads TRBD1 or TRBD2 (7 bases each). Trimming removed 5 bases at V and 2 bases at J, with 23 bases between. CDR1 is SGHTA, CDR2 FQGNSA, per germline. The CDR3 runs to 18 residues. The CDR3 here is CASSASLGLGGSTDTQYF. The CDR3 nucleotides are TGTGCCAGCAGCGCCAGCCTAGGACTAGGGGGCTCCACAGATACGCAGTATTTT.

J is TRBJ1-3 and V is TRBV10-3, with a tentative D call TRBD1 (5 bases). Trimming removed 6 bases at V and 2 bases at J, with 14 bases between. CDR3 length: 15 amino acids. CDR1 and CDR2 from the germline V gene are ENHRY and SYGVKD. CDR3 DNA: TGTGCCATCAGCGACCAGGGCGTACCTGGAAACACCATATATTTT. Protein product: CAISDQGVPGNTIYF.

The count of this clone is one. The chain joins TRBV6-5 to TRBJ1-1; no firm D call. The CDR3 is made up of 15 amino acids. Germline CDR1 reads MNHEY; CDR2 reads SVGAGI. The V gene lost 4 bases and the J gene lost 0 bases, with 12 bases spanning the gap. In DNA, the CDR3 is TGTGCCAGCAGTTCGATATATTTGATGAACACTGAAGCTTTCTTT. This gives the protein CASSSIYLMNTEAFF.

The chain employs TRBV4-1 and TRBJ2-2; D unclear. This CDR3 is 13 amino acids long. Trimming took off 5 bases at V and 2 bases at J, with 6 bases between the two ends. CDR1 MGHRA and CDR2 YSYEKL come from the germline V gene. The CDR3 region has the DNA TGCGCCAGCAGCTATAGTAACACCGGGGAGCTGTTTTTT. It encodes CASSYSNTGELFF.

The table lists this clone with a few counts. The V and J genes are TRBV2 and TRBJ1-5; TRBD1 is a possible D gene (5 bases). V was pared by 7 bases and J by 8 bases, with 12 bases between. The germline CDR1 and CDR2 sequences are SNHLY and FYNNEI. The CDR3 runs to 12 residues. CDR3 DNA sequence: TGTGCCAGCAATTTTTGGGGGGAGCCCCAGCATTTT. Its translation: CASNFWGEPQHF. Filled out from reference TRBV2 and TRBJ1-5, the complete variable domain reads EPEVTQTPSHQVTQMGQEVILRCVPISNHLYFYWYRQILGQKVEFLVSFYNNEISEKSEIFDDQFSVERPDGSNFTLKIRSTKLEDSAMYFCASNFWGEPQHFGDGTRLSIL.

The chain uses TRBV4-2 and TRBJ1-3; D gene unclear. The CDR3 loop spans 18 amino acids. The germline V gene has CDR1 LGHNA and CDR2 YNFKEQ. Trimming cost V 0 bases and J 6 bases, with 21 bases left between them. The CDR3 is CASSQDLGRARGKNTIYF. The CDR3 nucleotides read TGTGCCAGCAGCCAAGACTTGGGGAGGGCTCGGGGTAAAAACACCATATATTTT.

The genes are TRBV7-2 and TRBJ1-3; the D gene is possibly TRBD1 (6 bases). Per the germline V gene, CDR1 is SGHTA and CDR2 is FQGNSA. V was trimmed by 5 bases and J by 0 bases, leaving 11 bases between them. CDR3 length equals 15 residues. The chain's CDR3 is CASSEGTNSGNTIYF. CDR3 bases: TGTGCCAGCAGCGAGGGGACAAACTCTGGAAACACCATATATTTT.

The rearrangement links TRBV7-9 to TRBJ1-4, with D uncertain. This CDR3 spans 14 amino acids. Germline V gives CDR1 SEHNR, CDR2 FQNEAQ (reference sequence). V was clipped by 1 base and J by 4 bases, with 7 bases between them. The CDR3 coding sequence is TGTGCCAGCAGCTTAGGAGGCAGTAATGAAAAACTGTTTTTT. Its translation is CASSLGGSNEKLFF.

The chain joins TRBV19 to TRBJ1-6; D is unclear. Trimming cost V 1 base and J 8 bases, with 9 bases left between them. This CDR3 is 14 amino acids long. Germline V gene lookup returns CDR1 LNHDA and CDR2 SQIVND (reference sequence). CDR3 amino acids: CASSIAYGDSPLHF. The CDR3 region has the DNA TGTGCCAGTAGTATAGCCTACGGGGATTCACCCCTCCACTTT. The whole variable domain, filled in from reference TRBV19 and TRBJ1-6, reads DGGITQSPKYLFRKEGQNVTLSCEQNLNHDAMYWYRQDPGQGLRLIYYSQIVNDFQKGDIAEGYSVSREKKESFPLTVTSAQKNPTAFYLCASSIAYGDSPLHFGNGTRLTVT.

The chain recombines TRBV4-3 with TRBJ2-1, with D unclear. V was trimmed by 0 bases and J by 6 bases, leaving 12 bases between them. The CDR3 extends over 15 amino acids. The germline gives CDR1 LGHNA, CDR2 YSLEER. CDR3 nucleotide sequence: TGCGCCAGCAGCCAAGATCTATCTTTTACCAATGAGCAGTTCTTC. The encoded protein is CASSQDLSFTNEQFF.

The rearrangement links TRBV10-1 to TRBJ2-1, with 8 positions matching TRBD2. The CDR3 runs to 15 residues. The V gene's germline CDR1 is WNHNN and CDR2 SYGVQD (reference sequence). V lost 6 bases to trimming and J lost 14 bases; unmatched junction nucleotides: 18. CDR3 sequence (DNA): TGCGCCAGCAGATACCGGCGGACTAGCTGTCATCGGGAGTTCTTC. Translating it yields CASRYRRTSCHREFF.

CDR3 DNA: TGTGCCAGTAGTATAGGTGGGGTGGCCACTGAAGCTTTCTTT. Protein product: CASSIGGVATEAFF. The rearrangement links TRBV19 to TRBJ1-1; D not certain. Trimming left V 1 base short and J 4 bases short, with 10 bases between. The V gene's germline CDR1 is LNHDA and CDR2 SQIVND (reference sequence). The CDR3 covers 14 residues.

The V call is TRBV7-2, the J call TRBJ1-6; D ambiguous. This CDR3 spans 15 amino acids. The germline CDR1 and CDR2 sequences are SGHTA and FQGNSA. The ends were cut back, 5 bases at V and 7 bases at J, with 15 bases in the middle. The CDR3 DNA is TGTGCCAGCAGCAATATGAGGGCCGGGAATTCACCCCTCCACTTT. This translates into CASSNMRAGNSPLHF.

The chain is built from TRBV4-3 and TRBJ2-7; D is undetermined. V was trimmed by 1 base and J by 0 bases, leaving 7 bases between them. This CDR3 has 14 amino acids. The germline V gene encodes CDR1 LGHNA and CDR2 YSLEER. CDR3 residues: CASSQGVISYEQYF. CDR3 DNA: TGCGCCAGCAGCCAAGGGGTCATCTCCTACGAGCAGTACTTC.

The rearrangement links TRBV7-2 to TRBJ1-6; D not certain. Deletions cut 8 bases from V and 5 bases from J, with 13 bases between. CDR3 size: 14 residues. Germline CDR1 and CDR2: SGHTA and FQGNSA. The CDR3 loop is CASLYSLNNSPLHF. The CDR3 DNA reads as TGTGCCAGCCTCTATAGCCTTAATAATTCACCCCTCCACTTT. Complete variable domain (other parts from reference TRBV7-2 and TRBJ1-6): GAGVSQSPSNKVTEKGKDVELRCDPISGHTALYWYRQSLGQGLEFLIYFQGNSAPDKSGLPSDRFSAERTGGSVSTLTIQRTQQEDSAVYLCASLYSLNNSPLHFGNGTRLTVT.